There are a few counts of the clone carrying this TCR beta chain. In the authors' workflow: Reference gene primer amplification yielded estimated nucleated cell counts. Sequencing used immunoSEQ multiplex PCR; TCRdb keeps in-frame clones, though not all of them. The V and J calls and clone size were taken over from that table, and D and trimming were inferred from the DNA. Here the sample spans under 50,000 clones, about 82% being singletons. The source of the sample is a study of blood T cell repertoires in COVID-19. Study-wide background: Researchers got acute and convalescent COVID-19 samples from the United States, Italy and Spain. PBMCs, B-cell-depleted T cells, or T cells were the source of the cDNA or gDNA that made up the material.

Deletions cut 2 bases from V and 7 bases from J, with 9 bases between. There are 13 residues in the CDR3. Per germline, CDR1 LNHNV and CDR2 YYDKDF (reference sequence). This chain connects TRBV15 to TRBJ1-5, with TRBD1 as a possible D gene (5 bases). The source of this sequence is a human donor in a cohort sampled during active COVID-19. What was sequenced was peripheral blood. The CDR3 spells CATSRRGVQPQHF. DNA of the CDR3: TGTGCCACCAGCAGACGGGGGGTGCAGCCCCAGCATTTT.